These T cell receptor beta chains were read from a single sample in a study of blood T cell repertoires in COVID-19. Repertoires were generated with immunoSEQ multiplex PCR, while TCRdb's copy carries only in-frame clones and drops some. Of 80,000 to 100,000 clones listed, roughly 70% are singletons. The source material was peripheral blood. The receptors shown here come from an older man with COVID-19, enrolled during active disease. Each CDR3 is given with its conserved first and last residue. Each record gives: clone size, V gene, J gene, D gene, CDR3 length, CDR3 DNA, CDR3 protein. D genes are given only for firm matches. Expanded clones are given a class, and other clones once, few, many or no size at all.

NA	TRBV30	TRBJ1-5	NA	13	TGTGCCTGGAGTCTCCGGAGTGCCCAGCCCCAGCATTTT	CAWSLRSAQPQHF
NA	TRBV5-1	TRBJ2-1	NA	15	TGCGCCAGCAGCGGTATCACAGGTGGGGACAATGAGCAGTTCTTC	CASSGITGGDNEQFF
NA	TRBV28	TRBJ1-6	TRBD1	15	TGTGCCAGCAGTCTAACCGGGACAGAGAATTCACCCCTCCACTTT	CASSLTGTENSPLHF
NA	TRBV7-2	TRBJ1-5	NA	16	TGTGCCAGCAGCCCGGGGACTTTTTTTAGCAATCAGCCCCAGCATTTT	CASSPGTFFSNQPQHF
few	TRBV4-3	TRBJ1-2	NA	14	TGCGCCAGCAGCCAAGAGGGGAGGGGGGATGGCTACACCTTC	CASSQEGRGDGYTF
NA	TRBV3-1/TRBV3-2	TRBJ2-7	NA	18	TGTGCCAGCAGCCAAGGGTACAGGACTAAGAGAGAGCCCTACGAGCAGTACTTC	CASSQGYRTKREPYEQYF
NA	TRBV27	TRBJ2-7	TRBD2	15	TGTGCCAGCAGTTTATGGCTAGCGGGAGAAAGCGAGCAGTACTTC	CASSLWLAGESEQYF
NA	TRBV30	TRBJ2-6	NA	17	TGTGCCTGGAGTAGGGCAGGGTTTAACTCTGGGGCCAACGTCCTGACTTTC	CAWSRAGFNSGANVLTF
NA	TRBV7-2	TRBJ1-4	NA	12	TGTGCCAGCAGCTTACAGGGTGAAAAACTGTTTTTT	CASSLQGEKLFF
NA	TRBV19	TRBJ1-3	NA	14	TGTGCCACCACGGGACTGTTCTCTGGAAACACCATATATTTT	CATTGLFSGNTIYF
NA	TRBV5-1	TRBJ1-1	NA	16	TGCGCCAGCAGCTTGGCCCTCGGGGGGATTCACACTGAAGCTTTCTTT	CASSLALGGIHTEAFF
NA	TRBV4-3	TRBJ1-2	NA	14	TGCGCCAGCAGCCCCCGGTTCGGTTCGGATGGCTACACCTTC	CASSPRFGSDGYTF
NA	TRBV3-1/TRBV3-2	TRBJ2-6	NA	16	TGTGCCAGCAGCCCTACTCAATTCTCTGGGGCCAACGTCCTGACTTTC	CASSPTQFSGANVLTF
few	TRBV21-1	TRBJ1-5	NA	21	TGTGCCAGCAGCAAAGAGTGGGACAGGATAAGGTTTGTGATTAGCAATCAGCCCCAGCATTTT	CASSKEWDRIRFVISNQPQHF
many	TRBV12-3/TRBV12-4	TRBJ1-1	TRBD1	13	TGTGCCAGCAGTAGGACAGGGAACACTGAAGCTTTCTTT	CASSRTGNTEAFF
once	TRBV5-1	TRBJ2-7	NA	15	TGCGCCAGCAGCTTGGGAGAGGCGGGACCAGCAATTGTTGACTTC	CASSLGEAGPAIVDF
NA	TRBV21-1	TRBJ1-5	NA	19	TGTGCCAGCAGCAAACGCGCGCTTGGGACAGCATATAGCAATCAGCCCCAGCATTTT	CASSKRALGTAYSNQPQHF
NA	TRBV28	TRBJ1-5	NA	13	TGTGCCAGCAACAGGGCCTACAATCAGCCCCAGCATTTT	CASNRAYNQPQHF
NA	TRBV6-5	TRBJ2-7	TRBD2	14	TGTGCCAGCAGTTGGGCGCGGGAGGCCCACGAGCAGTACTTC	CASSWAREAHEQYF
NA	TRBV3-1/TRBV3-2	TRBJ1-4	NA	13	TGTGCCAGCAGCCAAGGAGTTAAGGGGATACTGTTTTTT	CASSQGVKGILFF
NA	TRBV4-2	TRBJ2-1	NA	14	TGTGCCAGCAGCCAGGGAGCAAGAGGGAATGAGCAGTTCTTC	CASSQGARGNEQFF
NA	TRBV28	TRBJ2-4	TRBD2	15	TGTGCCAGCACCCTTTGGGAGGGTTCCAAAAACATTCAGTACTTC	CASTLWEGSKNIQYF
NA	TRBV19	TRBJ2-1	NA	11	TGTGCCAGTAGTGAGCTTAATGAGCAGTTCTTC	CASSELNEQFF
many	TRBV19	TRBJ1-1	NA	14	TGTGCCAGTAGCCTCCCCCGTCGGGGATCGGAAGCTTTCTTT	CASSLPRRGSEAFF
NA	TRBV10-3	TRBJ2-3	TRBD1	15	TGTGCCATCACTACTGGACAGGCCGGGGTGGATACGCAGTATTTT	CAITTGQAGVDTQYF
NA	TRBV6-5	TRBJ2-2	NA	11	TGTGCCAGCAGCCGGGGCGGGGAGCTGTTTTTT	CASSRGGELFF
NA	TRBV6-4	TRBJ2-7	NA	14	TGTGCCAGCACGAGACATCTTAGCTCCTACGAGCAGTACTTC	CASTRHLSSYEQYF
few	TRBV4-2	TRBJ2-1	NA	15	TGTGCCAGCAGCCCCGAGAGGGCCGGTTACAATGAGCAGTTCTTC	CASSPERAGYNEQFF
NA	TRBV6-6	TRBJ2-3	NA	16	TGTGCCAGCAGTTACGCCCCTAGCGCTCGGGGAGATACGCAGTATTTT	CASSYAPSARGDTQYF
NA	TRBV28	TRBJ1-1	NA	16	TGTGCCAGCAGTTCTACTTGGGGCAGGGAGAACACTGAAGCTTTCTTT	CASSSTWGRENTEAFF
NA	TRBV9	TRBJ2-7	TRBD1	15	TGTGCCAGCAGCGTAGGCCATGGACAGGGCTACGAGCAGTACTTC	CASSVGHGQGYEQYF
few	TRBV10-3	TRBJ2-1	TRBD2	17	TGTGCCATCAGTGAAGGAGCGGGAGGCTTCCTGGGCGATGAGCAGTTCTTC	CAISEGAGGFLGDEQFF
many	TRBV11-3	TRBJ2-7	NA	13	TGTGCCAGCAGCTTAGATCCCAGGGGCGAGCAGTACTTC	CASSLDPRGEQYF
NA	TRBV10-3	TRBJ2-1	TRBD2	15	TGTGCCATCAGTGGAGGACTAGCGGGAGGTAATGAGCAGTTCTTC	CAISGGLAGGNEQFF
NA	TRBV30	TRBJ1-3	NA	14	TGTGCCTGGAGACTTGCAGGAGGTCGGCCATTCTCATATTTT	CAWRLAGGRPFSYF
NA	TRBV28	TRBJ1-4	NA	12	TGTGCCAGCAGTTTATTGAGGGAAAAACTGTTTTTT	CASSLLREKLFF
NA	TRBV11-2	TRBJ1-2	NA	13	TGTGCCAGCAGCTTAGATTCGGAGGGTGGCTACACCTTC	CASSLDSEGGYTF
NA	TRBV5-4	TRBJ2-7	NA	14	TGTGCCAGCAGTATGACAGGCGCCTCCTACGAGCAGTACTTC	CASSMTGASYEQYF
NA	TRBV28	TRBJ2-3	NA	13	TGTGCCAGCAGTAATAGCGTAAGTGATACGCAGTATTTT	CASSNSVSDTQYF
NA	TRBV19	TRBJ1-6	TRBD1	14	TGTGCCAGTAGTGAGACAGGGAATAATTCACCCCTCCACTTT	CASSETGNNSPLHF
few	TRBV3-1/TRBV3-2	TRBJ2-4	NA	14	TGTGCCAGCAGCCAAGGGAGGCCCTCCGTTAGTCAGTACTTC	CASSQGRPSVSQYF
NA	TRBV5-1	TRBJ2-3	TRBD1	14	TGCGCCAGCGTCGGACAGGTGACGACAGATACGCAGTATTTT	CASVGQVTTDTQYF
NA	TRBV7-9	TRBJ1-2	NA	12	TGTGCCAGCAGCACGAGAGGTTATGGCTACACCTTC	CASSTRGYGYTF
few	TRBV10-3	TRBJ1-6	NA	16	TGTGCCATCAGTGAAATGGCGGGGGCCTCCAATTCACCCCTCCACTTT	CAISEMAGASNSPLHF
NA	TRBV6-2/TRBV6-3	TRBJ2-7	NA	14	TGTGCCAGCAGTTTCTCGACAGGCGACTACGAGCAGTACTTC	CASSFSTGDYEQYF
NA	TRBV7-2	TRBJ2-7	TRBD2	19	TGTGCCAGCAGCTTCCAGGCCCCCCTTGGACTAGCGAGACACTACGAGCAGTACTTC	CASSFQAPLGLARHYEQYF
NA	TRBV28	TRBJ1-2	NA	15	TGTGCCAGCAGTTCCGGGGGGGCAGACCTCTATGGCTACACCTTC	CASSSGGADLYGYTF
NA	TRBV27	TRBJ2-3	TRBD2	16	TGTGCCAGCAGTCCCCTCACGGGAGGGAGCACAGATACGCAGTATTTT	CASSPLTGGSTDTQYF
NA	TRBV7-2	TRBJ2-1	TRBD2	15	TGTGCCAGCGGGGCGGCGGGAGTGTCCTACAATGAGCAGTTCTTC	CASGAAGVSYNEQFF
NA	TRBV6-5	TRBJ1-1	TRBD1	14	TGTGCCAGCAGTTGGACAGGGATGGCCCCTGAAGCTTTCTTT	CASSWTGMAPEAFF
NA	TRBV7-2	TRBJ2-7	TRBD2	17	TGTGCCAGCAGCTTAGCGTGGGGGGCTAGCGGGAGTTACGAGCAGTACTTC	CASSLAWGASGSYEQYF
few	TRBV7-3	TRBJ2-2	TRBD2	16	TGTGCCAGCAGCCCGAGCGGGAGTATTTGGACCGGGGAGCTGTTTTTT	CASSPSGSIWTGELFF
NA	TRBV5-4	TRBJ2-3	TRBD1	17	TGTGCCAGCAGCCGCGGGACAGGGGGCTCAGGCGCAGATACGCAGTATTTT	CASSRGTGGSGADTQYF
once	TRBV19	TRBJ2-1	NA	15	TGTGCCAGTAGTCAAGACCGGAGCTCCTACAATGAGCAGTTCTTC	CASSQDRSSYNEQFF
NA	TRBV5-1	TRBJ2-1	TRBD2	14	TGCGCCAGCAGCTCAGGACTAGCGATGCCTGAGCAGTTCTTC	CASSSGLAMPEQFF
NA	TRBV2	TRBJ1-1	TRBD1	14	TGTGCCAGCAGGGGGACAGGGGGGTACGGTGAAGCTTTCTTT	CASRGTGGYGEAFF
few	TRBV6-6	TRBJ2-5	TRBD1	13	TGTGCCAGCAGCCAGACAGGGGCAGAGACCCAGTACTTC	CASSQTGAETQYF